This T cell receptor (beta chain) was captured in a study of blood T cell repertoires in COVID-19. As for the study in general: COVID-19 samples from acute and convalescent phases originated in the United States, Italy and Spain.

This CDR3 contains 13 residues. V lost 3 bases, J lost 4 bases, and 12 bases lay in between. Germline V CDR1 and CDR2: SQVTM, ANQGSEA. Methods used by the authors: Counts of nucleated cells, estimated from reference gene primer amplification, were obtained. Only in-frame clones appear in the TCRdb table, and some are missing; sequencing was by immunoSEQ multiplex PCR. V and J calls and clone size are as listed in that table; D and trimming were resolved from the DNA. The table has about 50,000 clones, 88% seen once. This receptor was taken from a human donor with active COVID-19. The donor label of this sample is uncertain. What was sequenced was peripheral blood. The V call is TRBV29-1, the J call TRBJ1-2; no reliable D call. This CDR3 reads CSVDRGPLYGYTF. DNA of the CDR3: TGCAGCGTTGACAGAGGGCCACTCTATGGCTACACCTTC.